One T cell receptor beta chain is described in this entry. Looked up from germline, CDR1 is SGHNT and CDR2 is YYREEE (reference sequence). This CDR3 spans 15 amino acids. The junction had 6 bases not matched to a gene; V was cut back by 3 bases and J by 2 bases. Clones were read by immunoSEQ multiplex PCR, and TCRdb kept only the in-frame ones, dropping some. The top ten clones hold roughly 26% of a sample with roughly 170,000 clones, about 85% of them seen once. The data derive from a study of blood T cell repertoires in COVID-19. The sequence was collected from a man between 60 and 70 years old with acute or convalescent COVID-19. The sequencing input was peripheral blood. The chain couples TRBV5-4 to TRBJ1-2, with 8 nucleotides matching TRBD1. CDR3 coding DNA: TGTGCCAGCAGCTCCAGCGGGACAGGAAACTATGGCTACACCTTC. It translates to CASSSSGTGNYGYTF.